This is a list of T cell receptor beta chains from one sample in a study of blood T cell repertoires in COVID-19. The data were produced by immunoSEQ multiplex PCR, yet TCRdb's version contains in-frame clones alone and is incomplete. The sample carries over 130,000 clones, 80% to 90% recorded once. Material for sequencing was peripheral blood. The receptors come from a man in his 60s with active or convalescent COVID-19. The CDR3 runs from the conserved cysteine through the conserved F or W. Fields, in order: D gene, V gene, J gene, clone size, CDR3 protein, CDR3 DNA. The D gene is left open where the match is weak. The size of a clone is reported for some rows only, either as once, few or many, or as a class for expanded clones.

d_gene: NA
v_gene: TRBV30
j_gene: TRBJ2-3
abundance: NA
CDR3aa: CAWSGQGSTDTQYF
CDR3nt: TGTGCCTGGAGTGGGCAGGGTTCCACAGATACGCAGTATTTT

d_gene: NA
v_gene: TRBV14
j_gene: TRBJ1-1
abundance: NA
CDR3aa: CASSQGGSEAFF
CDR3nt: TGTGCCAGCAGCCAAGGAGGGTCTGAAGCTTTCTTT

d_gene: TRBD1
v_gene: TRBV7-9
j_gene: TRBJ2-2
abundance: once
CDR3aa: CASSPRQGANTGELFF
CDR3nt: TGTGCCAGCAGTCCCCGACAGGGGGCGAACACCGGGGAGCTGTTTTTT

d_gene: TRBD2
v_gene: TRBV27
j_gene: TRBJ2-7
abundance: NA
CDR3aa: CASSLSLRGAYEQYF
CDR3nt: TGTGCCAGCAGTTTATCATTGCGGGGGGCCTACGAGCAGTACTTC

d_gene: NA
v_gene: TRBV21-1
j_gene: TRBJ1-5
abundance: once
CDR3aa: CASSSPPPDSGNQPQHF
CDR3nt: TGTGCCAGCAGCTCACCTCCCCCGGACAGCGGCAATCAGCCCCAGCATTTT

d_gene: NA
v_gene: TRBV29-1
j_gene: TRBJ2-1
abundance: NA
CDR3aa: CSVDRRGVYNEQFF
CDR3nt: TGCAGCGTTGATAGGCGCGGGGTATACAATGAGCAGTTCTTC

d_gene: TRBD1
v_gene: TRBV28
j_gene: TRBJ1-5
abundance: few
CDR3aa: CASSPIPGTGGQQPQHF
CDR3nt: TGTGCCAGCAGTCCCATACCAGGGACAGGGGGGCAACAGCCCCAGCATTTT

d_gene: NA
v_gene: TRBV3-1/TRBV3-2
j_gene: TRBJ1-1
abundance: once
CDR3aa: CASSFGHNTEAFF
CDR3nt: TGTGCCAGCAGCTTCGGACACAACACTGAAGCTTTCTTT

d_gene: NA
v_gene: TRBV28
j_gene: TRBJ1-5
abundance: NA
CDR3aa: CASHGQFNQPQHF
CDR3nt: TGTGCCAGCCATGGACAGTTCAATCAGCCCCAGCATTTT

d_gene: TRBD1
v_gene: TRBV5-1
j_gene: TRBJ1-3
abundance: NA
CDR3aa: CASSLLTGGAGGNTIYF
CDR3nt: TGCGCCAGCAGCCTCCTGACAGGGGGCGCAGGAGGAAACACCATATATTTT

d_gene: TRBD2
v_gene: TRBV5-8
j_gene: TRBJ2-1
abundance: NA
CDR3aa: CASGLAAYNEQFF
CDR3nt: TGTGCCAGCGGACTAGCGGCCTACAATGAGCAGTTCTTC

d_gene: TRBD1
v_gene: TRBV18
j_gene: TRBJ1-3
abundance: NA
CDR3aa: CASSATGAPSSGNTIYF
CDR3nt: TGTGCCAGCTCAGCAACAGGGGCGCCTTCCTCTGGAAACACCATATATTTT

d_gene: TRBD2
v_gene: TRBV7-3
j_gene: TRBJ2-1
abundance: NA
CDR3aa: CASLAGGYGEQFF
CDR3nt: TGTGCCAGCTTAGCGGGAGGGTACGGTGAGCAGTTCTTC

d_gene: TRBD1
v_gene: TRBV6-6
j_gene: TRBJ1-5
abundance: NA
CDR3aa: CASRRGQGGNQPQHF
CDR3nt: TGTGCCAGCAGACGCGGACAGGGAGGAAATCAGCCCCAGCATTTT

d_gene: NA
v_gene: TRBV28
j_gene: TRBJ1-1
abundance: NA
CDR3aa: CASSLQGNTEAFF
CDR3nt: TGTGCCAGCAGTTTGCAGGGGAACACTGAAGCTTTCTTT

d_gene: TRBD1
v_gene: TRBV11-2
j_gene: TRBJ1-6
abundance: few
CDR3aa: CASSTRQGPNSPLHF
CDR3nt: TGTGCCAGCAGCACACGACAGGGACCTAATTCACCCCTCCACTTT

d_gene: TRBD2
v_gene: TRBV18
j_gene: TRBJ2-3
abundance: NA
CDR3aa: CASSQASGRRTDTQYF
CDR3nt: TGTGCCAGCTCGCAAGCTAGCGGGAGGCGCACAGATACGCAGTATTTT

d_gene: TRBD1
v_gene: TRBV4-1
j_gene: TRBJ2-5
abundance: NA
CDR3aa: CASSHAGTGQETQYF
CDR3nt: TGCGCCAGCAGCCATGCCGGGACAGGGCAAGAGACCCAGTACTTC

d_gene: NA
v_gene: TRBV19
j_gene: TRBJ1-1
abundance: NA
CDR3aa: CASSLNTMNTEAFF
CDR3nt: TGTGCCAGTAGTCTAAATACTATGAACACTGAAGCTTTCTTT

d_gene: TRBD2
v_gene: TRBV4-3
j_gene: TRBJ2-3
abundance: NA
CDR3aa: CASSQELAKYDTQYF
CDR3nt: TGCGCCAGCAGCCAAGAACTAGCGAAGTACGATACGCAGTATTTT

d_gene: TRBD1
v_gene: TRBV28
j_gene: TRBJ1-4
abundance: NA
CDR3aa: CASSPGTGRKKLFF
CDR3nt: TGTGCCAGCAGCCCCGGGACAGGGAGGAAAAAACTGTTTTTT

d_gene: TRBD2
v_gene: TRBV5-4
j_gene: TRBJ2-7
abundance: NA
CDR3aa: CASSRTSGSSYEQYF
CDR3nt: TGTGCCAGCAGCCGGACTAGCGGCAGCTCCTACGAGCAGTACTTC

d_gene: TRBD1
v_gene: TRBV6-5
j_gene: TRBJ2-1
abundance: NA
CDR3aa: CASRSPGQVTEQFF
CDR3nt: TGTGCCAGCAGAAGCCCGGGACAGGTCACGGAGCAGTTCTTC

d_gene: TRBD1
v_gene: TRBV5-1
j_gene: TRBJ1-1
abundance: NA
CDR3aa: CASSMQGAELNTEAFF
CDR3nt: TGCGCCAGCAGCATGCAGGGGGCCGAACTGAACACTGAAGCTTTCTTT

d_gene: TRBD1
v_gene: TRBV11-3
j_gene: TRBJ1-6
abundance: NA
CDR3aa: CASSLAWDSPNSPLHF
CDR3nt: TGTGCCAGCAGCTTAGCCTGGGACAGCCCTAATTCACCCCTCCACTTT

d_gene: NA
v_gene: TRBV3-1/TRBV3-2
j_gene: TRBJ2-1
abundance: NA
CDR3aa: CASSQAGLEQFF
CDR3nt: TGTGCCAGCAGCCAAGCGGGGTTAGAGCAGTTCTTC

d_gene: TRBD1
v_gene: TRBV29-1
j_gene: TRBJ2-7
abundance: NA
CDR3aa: CSVVGGGQGSYEQYF
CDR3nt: TGCAGCGTTGTAGGGGGGGGACAGGGATCCTACGAGCAGTACTTC

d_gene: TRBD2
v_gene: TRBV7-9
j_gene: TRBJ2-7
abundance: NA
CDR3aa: CASSLASVAGAHEQYF
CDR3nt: TGTGCCAGCAGCTTAGCGTCGGTAGCGGGAGCCCACGAGCAGTACTTC

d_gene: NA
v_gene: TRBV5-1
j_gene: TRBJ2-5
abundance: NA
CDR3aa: CASSTGSSETQYF
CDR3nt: TGCGCCAGCAGCACGGGTTCCAGTGAGACCCAGTACTTC

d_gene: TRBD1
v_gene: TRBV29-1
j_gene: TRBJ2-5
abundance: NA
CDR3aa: CSVQAQGAMGETQYF
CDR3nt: TGCAGCGTCCAAGCCCAGGGGGCTATGGGGGAGACCCAGTACTTC

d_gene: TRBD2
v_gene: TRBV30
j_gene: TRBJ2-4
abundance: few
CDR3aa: CAWSHSGSAKNIQYF
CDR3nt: TGTGCCTGGAGCCATAGCGGGAGTGCCAAAAACATTCAGTACTTC

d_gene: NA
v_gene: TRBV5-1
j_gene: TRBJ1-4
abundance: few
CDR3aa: CASSGRDKEKLFF
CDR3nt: TGCGCCAGCAGCGGCAGGGACAAGGAAAAACTGTTTTTT

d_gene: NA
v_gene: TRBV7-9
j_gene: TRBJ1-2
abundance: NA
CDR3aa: CASSLSDKVVVGGYTF
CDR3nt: TGTGCCAGCAGCTTATCGGACAAGGTGGTTGTTGGAGGCTACACCTTC

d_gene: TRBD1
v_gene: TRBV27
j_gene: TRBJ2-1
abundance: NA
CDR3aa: CASSVVVGTGDGEQFF
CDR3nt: TGTGCCAGCAGTGTGGTTGTAGGGACAGGGGACGGTGAGCAGTTCTTC

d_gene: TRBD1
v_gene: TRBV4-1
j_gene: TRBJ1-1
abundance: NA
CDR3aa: CASSLPDRSGTEAFF
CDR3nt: TGCGCCAGCAGCCTTCCGGACAGGTCCGGCACTGAAGCTTTCTTT

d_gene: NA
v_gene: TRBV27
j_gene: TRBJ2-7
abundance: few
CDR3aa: CASSSRVEVEQYF
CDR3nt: TGTGCCAGCAGTTCCCGGGTCGAAGTCGAGCAGTACTTC